A single sample gave rise to the 15 T cell receptor beta chains below, sequenced in a study of graft-versus-host responses after intestinal transplantation. Data came from immunoSEQ multiplex PCR; TCRdb stores just in-frame clones and leaves some out. The table has approximately 68,000 clones, around 87% seen once. These TCRs' antigens remain unknown. Sequenced here: unstimulated CD8+ T cells sorted from spleen or lymph node cells, sampled before transplant. These receptor sequences come from a human donor who was the organ donor for an intestinal transplant.

J is TRBJ2-1 and V is TRBV14; 8 positions agree with TRBD1. There are 15 residues in the CDR3. Trimming took 5 bases from V and 8 from J; bases not matched to a gene: 11. Germline V lookup: CDR1 SGHDN, CDR2 FVKESK. CDR3 DNA: TGTGCCAGCAGCACCCGGACAGGGCTCTCCGATGAGCAGTTCTTC. Amino acid sequence: CASSTRTGLSDEQFF.

The V call is TRBV5-4, the J call TRBJ2-1, with 8 positions matching TRBD2. With V trimmed by 0 bases and J by 8 bases, 4 bases remained unmatched. Germline lookup yields CDR1 SGHNT and CDR2 YYREEE (reference sequence). The CDR3 loop spans 14 amino acids. In DNA form, the CDR3 reads TGTGCCAGCAGCTTGGCCGGGACTAGTCATGAGCAGTTCTTC. It translates to CASSLAGTSHEQFF.

This clone has only a few counts. This sequence joins TRBV5-1 and TRBJ2-7; 7 bases map to TRBD1. CDR3 size: 13 residues. Trimming at V came to 4 bases and at J to 2 bases, leaving 3 bases not matched to a gene. Germline values: CDR1 SGHRS, CDR2 YFSETQ. The CDR3 DNA is TGCGCCAGCAGCCACGGGACAGCCTACGAGCAGTACGTC. Amino acid sequence: CASSHGTAYEQYV.

The rearrangement joins TRBV27 to TRBJ2-1; TRBD2 aligns across 11 bases. The CDR3 loop spans 16 amino acids. The ends lost 7 bases at V and 0 bases at J; junction bases unmatched: 5. The germline V gene has CDR1 MNHEY and CDR2 SMNVEV (reference sequence). In DNA form, the CDR3 reads TGTGCCAGCAACCCAGGACTAGCGGGCTCCTACAATGAGCAGTTCTTC. Translation gives CASNPGLAGSYNEQFF.

This clone was found once. The chain joins TRBV16 to TRBJ1-5; D not certain. Germline CDR1 KGHSY, CDR2 FQNENV. V was clipped by 1 base and J by 4 bases, with 8 bases between them. This CDR3 spans 14 amino acids. CDR3 DNA sequence: TGTGCCAGCAGCCAATGGCAGTTGAATCAGCCCCAGCATTTT. Translation: CASSQWQLNQPQHF.

This clone was seen only once. The V and J genes are TRBV5-1 and TRBJ2-1; D is perhaps TRBD1 (5 bases). Germline loops: CDR1 SGHRS, CDR2 YFSETQ. CDR3 size: 14 residues. V lost 2 bases and J lost 7, with 13 bases in between. The CDR3 loop reads CASSLVRVRNEQFF. For the CDR3, the DNA is TGCGCCAGCAGCTTAGTCAGGGTCCGGAATGAGCAGTTCTTC.

The chain joins TRBV15 to TRBJ2-2; 8 bases align to TRBD2. The CDR3 length is 15 residues. Unmatched junction bases numbered 2, after V lost 4 bases and J lost 1 base. Per the germline V gene, CDR1 is LNHNV and CDR2 is YYDKDF (reference sequence). The CDR3 spells CATSNGGENTGELFF. CDR3 nucleotide sequence: TGTGCCACCAGCAACGGGGGGGAGAACACCGGGGAGCTGTTTTTT.

The chain links TRBV6-5 to TRBJ2-3; 7 bases are shared with TRBD1. CDR1 and CDR2 from the germline V gene are MNHEY and SVGAGI. V shed 2 bases and J 2 bases; nucleotides not matched to a gene: 1. The CDR3 has 14 residues. DNA of the CDR3: TGTGCCAGCAGTTACAGGGGGCACACAGATACGCAGTATTTT. It is translated as CASSYRGHTDTQYF.

The chain uses TRBV11-3 and TRBJ2-1; possible D gene TRBD2, 5 bases. Germline lookup yields CDR1 SGHNT and CDR2 YENEEA. The CDR3 totals 15 residues. Trimming stripped 3 bases from V and 4 bases from J, with 13 bases between. Here the CDR3 reads CASSLTTSKYNEQFF. The CDR3 DNA is TGTGCCAGCAGCTTGACTACCTCGAAGTACAATGAGCAGTTCTTC.

This clone has just a few counts. The chain uses TRBV7-9 and TRBJ2-1, with D possibly being TRBD1 (6 bases). V dropped 4 bases and J dropped 1 base, with 20 bases sitting between them. Per germline, CDR1 SEHNR and CDR2 FQNEAQ (reference sequence). The CDR3 is 18 amino acids. CDR3 loop: CASSSLHGDIVSYNEQFF. In DNA form, the CDR3 reads TGTGCCAGCAGCTCATTGCACGGGGACATCGTATCCTACAATGAGCAGTTCTTC.

The chain is built from TRBV4-1 and TRBJ2-4; the D gene is possibly TRBD2 (7 bases). Germline CDR1 is MGHRA and CDR2 is YSYEKL. V was shortened by 1 base and J by 8 bases, with 27 bases between the two germline ends. The CDR3 sequence is 19 residues long. This chain's CDR3 is CASSQVAPRGGTSPDIQYF. CDR3 DNA: TGCGCCAGCAGCCAAGTCGCTCCCCGCGGGGGCACCAGCCCGGACATTCAGTACTTC.

The chain recombines TRBV27 with TRBJ2-2; D is unresolved. Germline CDR1 reads MNHEY; CDR2 reads SMNVEV (reference sequence). Trimming removed 3 bases at V and 6 bases at J, with 11 bases between. The CDR3 length is 14 residues. The chain's CDR3 is CASSFLLSPGELFF. DNA for the CDR3: TGTGCCAGCAGTTTTCTCCTAAGCCCCGGGGAGCTGTTTTTT.

This chain connects TRBV2 to TRBJ1-2, with D unclear. V lost 5 bases and J 4 bases, leaving 14 bases between the germline ends. Germline CDR1 and CDR2: SNHLY and FYNNEI. There are 14 residues in the CDR3. The DNA of the CDR3 is TGTGCCAGCAGTCTGGAGGAGGTTTCCTATGGCTACACCTTC. The encoded protein is CASSLEEVSYGYTF.

The V gene is TRBV5-6, the J gene TRBJ2-3; D is ambiguous. The CDR3 runs 13 residues. Germline V gene lookup returns CDR1 SGHDT and CDR2 YYEEEE. V gave up 2 bases and J gave up 7 bases, with 11 bases separating them. In nucleotides, the CDR3 is TGTGCCAGCAGCTTTCGGGTTTCTCATACGCAGTATTTT. The encoded protein is CASSFRVSHTQYF.

This clone was counted a few times. This chain joins TRBV6-6 and TRBJ2-1; D is tentatively TRBD1 or TRBD2 (5 bases each). Per germline, CDR1 MNHNY and CDR2 SVGAGI (reference sequence). Trimming took off 6 bases at V and 10 bases at J, with 13 bases between the two ends. The CDR3 has 12 residues. The CDR3 here is CASRYGAEEQFF. For the CDR3, the DNA is TGTGCCAGCAGATACGGGGCTGAGGAGCAGTTCTTC.